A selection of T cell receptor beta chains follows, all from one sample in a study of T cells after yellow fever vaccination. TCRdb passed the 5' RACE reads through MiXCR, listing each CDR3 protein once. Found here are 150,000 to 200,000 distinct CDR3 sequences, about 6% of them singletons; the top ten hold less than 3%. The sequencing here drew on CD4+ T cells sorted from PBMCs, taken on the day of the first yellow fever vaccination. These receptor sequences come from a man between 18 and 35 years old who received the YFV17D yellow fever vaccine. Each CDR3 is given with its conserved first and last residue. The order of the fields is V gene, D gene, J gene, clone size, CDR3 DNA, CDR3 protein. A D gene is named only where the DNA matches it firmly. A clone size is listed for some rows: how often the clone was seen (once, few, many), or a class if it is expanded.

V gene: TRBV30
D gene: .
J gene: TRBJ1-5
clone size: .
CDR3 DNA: TGTGCCTGGAGTGTAGGCCCAGGGAACAATCAGCCCCAGCATTTT
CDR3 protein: CAWSVGPGNNQPQHF

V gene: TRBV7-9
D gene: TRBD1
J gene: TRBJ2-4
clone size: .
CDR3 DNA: TGTGCCAGCAGCTGGACAGGGGTAGATAACATTCAGTACTTC
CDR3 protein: CASSWTGVDNIQYF

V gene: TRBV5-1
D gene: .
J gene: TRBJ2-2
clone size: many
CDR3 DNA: TGCGCCAGCAGCTTGGTACTGTCGAACACCGGGGAGCTGTTTTTT
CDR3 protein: CASSLVLSNTGELFF

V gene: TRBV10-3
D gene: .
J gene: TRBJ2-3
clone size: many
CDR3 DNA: TGTGCCATCAGCTTTAGGCCGGCCGACACAGATACGCAGTATTTT
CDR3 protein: CAISFRPADTDTQYF

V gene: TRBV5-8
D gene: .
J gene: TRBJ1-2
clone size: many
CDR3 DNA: .
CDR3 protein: CASSRFATGADTF

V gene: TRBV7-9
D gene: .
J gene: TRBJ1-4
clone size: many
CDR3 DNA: TGTGCCAGCAGCTTATTCGGGATGAGTGAAAAACTGTTTTTT
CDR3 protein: CASSLFGMSEKLFF

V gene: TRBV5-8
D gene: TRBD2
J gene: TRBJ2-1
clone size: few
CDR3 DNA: TGTGCCAGCAGCTTAGCTAGCGGGGGGGCCCCCGAGCAGTTCTTC
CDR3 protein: CASSLASGGAPEQFF

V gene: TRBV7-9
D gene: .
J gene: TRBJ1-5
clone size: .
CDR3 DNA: TGTGCCAGCAGCTTATCAGGGGCTCAGCATTTT
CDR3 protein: CASSLSGAQHF

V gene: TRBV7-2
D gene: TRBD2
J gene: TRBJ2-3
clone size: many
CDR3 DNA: TGTGCCAGCAGCAACGGGGGGGCGTCGGGAGATACGCAGTATTTT
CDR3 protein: CASSNGGASGDTQYF

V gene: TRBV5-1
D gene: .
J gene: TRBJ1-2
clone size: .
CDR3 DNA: TGCGCCAGCAGCTTGGGGACAGACAACACCATCCTTGGTCACGGCTACACCTTC
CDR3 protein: CASSLGTDNTILGHGYTF

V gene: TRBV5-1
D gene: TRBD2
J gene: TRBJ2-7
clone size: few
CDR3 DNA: TGCGCCAGCAGCCCTTGGGGAGGACTAGCTGATGCCTACGAGCAGTACTTC
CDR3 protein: CASSPWGGLADAYEQYF

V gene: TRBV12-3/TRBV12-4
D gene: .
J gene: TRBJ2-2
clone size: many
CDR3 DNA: TGTGCCAGCAGTGTTCGCACCGGGGAGCTGTTTTTT
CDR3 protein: CASSVRTGELFF

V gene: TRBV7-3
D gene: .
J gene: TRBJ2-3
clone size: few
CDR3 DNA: TGTGCCAGCAAACGGAGAACAGATACGCAGTATTTT
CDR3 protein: CASKRRTDTQYF

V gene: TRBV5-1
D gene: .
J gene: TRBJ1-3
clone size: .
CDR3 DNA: TGCGCCAGCAGCTTGGTGGAGGGAAGGGCTGGAAACACCATATATTTT
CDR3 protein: CASSLVEGRAGNTIYF

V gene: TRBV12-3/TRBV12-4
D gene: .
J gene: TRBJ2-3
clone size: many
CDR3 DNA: TGTGCCAGCAGTTTATCCGGGTCAGATACGCAGTATTTT
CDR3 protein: CASSLSGSDTQYF

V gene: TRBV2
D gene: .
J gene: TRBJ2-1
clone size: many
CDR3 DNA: TGTGCCAGCAGTGCGCAATCCTACAATGAGCAGTTCTTC
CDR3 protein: CASSAQSYNEQFF

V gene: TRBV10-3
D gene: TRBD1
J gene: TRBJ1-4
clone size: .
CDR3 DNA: TGTGCCATCAGTGGCCAGGGGGATGAAAAACTGTTTTTT
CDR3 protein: CAISGQGDEKLFF

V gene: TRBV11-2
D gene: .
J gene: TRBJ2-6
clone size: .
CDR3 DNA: TGTGCCAGCAGCTTAGTTCGGGGACATGCCTCTGGGGCCAACGTCCTGACTTTC
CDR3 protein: CASSLVRGHASGANVLTF

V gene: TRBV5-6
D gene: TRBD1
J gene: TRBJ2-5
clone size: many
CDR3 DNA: TGTGCCAGCAGCTTGGGAGTAGTCCCGGGACAGCAAGAGACCCAGTACTTC
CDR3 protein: CASSLGVVPGQQETQYF

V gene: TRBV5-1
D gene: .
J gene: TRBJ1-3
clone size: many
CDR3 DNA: TGCGCCAGCAGCTTGGACCCGCTTAGCTCTGGAAACACCATATATTTT
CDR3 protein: CASSLDPLSSGNTIYF

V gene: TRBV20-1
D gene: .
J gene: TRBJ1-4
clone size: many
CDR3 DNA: TGCAGTGCTGGTACAGCTTCTAATGAAAAACTGTTTTTT
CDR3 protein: CSAGTASNEKLFF

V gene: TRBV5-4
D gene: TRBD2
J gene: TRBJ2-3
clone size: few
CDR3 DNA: TGTGCCAGCAGCACGAGACTAGCGGGAATCACAGATACGCAGTATTTT
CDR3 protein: CASSTRLAGITDTQYF

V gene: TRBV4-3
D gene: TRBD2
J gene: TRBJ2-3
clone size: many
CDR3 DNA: TGCGCCAGCAGCCAAGATCAGCGGGGGGCCTCAGATACGCAGTATTTT
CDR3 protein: CASSQDQRGASDTQYF

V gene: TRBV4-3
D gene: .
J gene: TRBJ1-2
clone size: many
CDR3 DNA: TGCGCCAGCAGCCACCCAGGGGTCTATGGCTACACCTTC
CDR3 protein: CASSHPGVYGYTF

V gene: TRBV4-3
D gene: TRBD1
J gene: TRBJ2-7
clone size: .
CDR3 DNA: TGCGCCAGCAGCCAAGATACGACAGGGGGCTTGGTTGTAGGCTACGAGCAGTACTTC
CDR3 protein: CASSQDTTGGLVVGYEQYF

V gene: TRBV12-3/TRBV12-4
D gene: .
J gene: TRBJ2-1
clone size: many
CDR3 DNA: TGTGCCAGCGGTATTGGCGGTGGGTCTCTTGAGCAGTTCTTC
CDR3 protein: CASGIGGGSLEQFF